This T cell receptor (beta chain) was sequenced during a study of long-term antiretroviral therapy in people with HIV. Study results and limitations: Before ART, certain clones expanded, and these dominated the repertoire at all time points.

CDR1 and CDR2 (germline): SGHTS, YDEGEE. This CDR3 is built from 14 residues. Deletions cut 1 base from V and 7 bases from J, with 11 bases between. Researchers report immunoSEQ v3.0 was run at survey level. Sequencing was designed to cover roughly 40,000-55,000 T-cell genomes in each sample. Clones were read by immunoSEQ multiplex PCR, and TCRdb kept only the in-frame ones, dropping some. The sample consists of about 29,000 clones, 70% to 90% of them appearing once. In regard to this clone: Its antigen is not identified.

The sample here was unsorted PBMCs, taken 3.2 years before starting antiretroviral therapy. This TCR came from a man between 50 and 59 years old with HIV. The chain joins TRBV5-8 to TRBJ1-4; D is unclear. The CDR3 is CASSLSLGIEKLFF. The DNA for the CDR3 is TGTGCCAGCAGCTTGTCCCTAGGGATTGAAAAACTGTTTTTT.